Sequencing of this T cell receptor (beta chain) was carried out in a study of cytotoxic CD8 clonotypes in ibrutinib-treated CLL. Profiled with immunoSEQ multiplex PCR; TCRdb holds only in-frame clones, not every one. Of around 150,000 clones in the sample, 70% to 90% are singletons; the top ten hold roughly 7.2%. The germline V gene has CDR1 MNHNS and CDR2 SASEGT. The trim removed 4 bases at V and 8 bases at J, leaving 10 bases unmatched. The CDR3 extends over 14 amino acids. The rearrangement joins TRBV6-1 to TRBJ1-2, with 7 bases fitting TRBD1. The origin of this receptor is a human donor with chronic lymphocytic leukemia. This specimen consisted of PBMCs, obtained after 36 months of ibrutinib treatment. DNA for the CDR3: TGTGCCAGCAGTGGGGGGACAGCTCTCGTAGGCTACACCTTC. As protein: CASSGGTALVGYTF.